This T cell receptor (beta chain) is drawn from a study of siplizumab effects on memory and regulatory T cells (dated by TCRdb to between 2017 and 2020). About the investigation overall: The study examined how the anti-CD2 antibody siplizumab affects alloreactive T-cell subsets in allogeneic mixed lymphocyte reactions built from human PBMCs.

Sorted unstimulated T cells and proliferating T cells recovered from mixed lymphocyte reactions were subjected to TCRbeta CDR3 sequencing. Fresh whole blood from ten HLA-typed healthy donors was used as the source from which PBMCs were isolated. The protocol used for the library was the immunoSEQ multiplex PCR assay. About 9.1 x 10^4 TCR templates per sample were assayed on the deep sequencing platform. Genomic DNA extracted from sorted T cells was the material used for TCRbeta CDR3 sequencing. Turning to the authors' computational methods: The R programming language was used for clonal analysis of TCRbeta CDR3 data. Alloreactive CD4+ and CD8+ clones were identified by comparing unstimulated samples to CFSE-low samples taken after the reaction. Regulatory or non-regulatory origin of alloreactive CD4+ clones was assigned by matching sequences to the sorted unstimulated Treg and non-Treg repertoires. TCRdb holds this immuneACCESS table with in-frame rearrangements only. Some clones are missing; in checked studies, unresolved V genes explain under half, and the rest has no known cause. The V and J calls and clone size are taken from that table; D and trimming were inferred from the DNA. This sample gives roughly 56,000 clones in total; approximately 95% of them show up just once. In total, the top ten clones hold around 40% of the sample.

The CDR3 has 13 amino acids, counting the end cysteine and phenylalanine. Just the 39-base CDR3 DNA is kept, in frame starting at base 1. The germline V gene sets CDR1 to MNHEY and CDR2 to SVGAGI. Results and caveats for the whole study, not just this receptor: No functional confirmation was obtained for the suppressive function of proliferating Tregs from siplizumab cultures. In reactions with siplizumab, an average of roughly 69% of mappable alloreactive CD4+ clones were Treg-derived, compared with 26.9% in control reactions. Compared with memory T cells, unstimulated naive T cells appeared more diverse, and naive cells seemed to make a substantial contribution to the alloresponse. Sequences below about 10^-5 frequency were poorly captured, so only a minor fraction of alloreactive clones could be mapped to unstimulated subsets. Roughly 80-95% of proliferating CD4+ or CD8+ clones could not be assigned a naive or memory phenotype. Siplizumab significantly reduced the cumulative frequency of alloreactive sequences traceable to unstimulated CD4+ memory T cells.

This clone was detected only once. It has no known antigen specificity. The junction shows a germline mismatch at one end, possibly a read error. The rearranged segments are TRBV6-5 and TRBJ2-5; no D gene call is confident. Sequences were obtained from CD8+ T cells sorted from blood. The clonotype comes from a human donor in good health. The CDR3 protein is CASSYSSLGLRDF. In nucleotides, the sequence is TGTGCCAGCAGTTACTCGTCCTTAGGCCTTAGGGACTTC.